Given below is one T cell receptor (beta chain) in context. The sample contains more than one DNA sequence encoding this CDR3. The data stem from a study of T cell changes during pregnancy in multiple sclerosis. The germline CDR1 and CDR2 sequences are SEHNR and FQNEAQ (reference sequence). The V and J ends lost 5 bases and 3 bases respectively, with 8 bases between them. The CDR3 length is 12 residues. Libraries were prepared by immunoSEQ multiplex PCR; TCRdb keeps only in-frame clonotypes and omits some of them. The sample consists of under 25,000 clones, 85% of them appearing once. The receptor was derived from a female donor with multiple sclerosis, enrolled in a pregnancy study. The J gene is TRBJ2-7, the V gene TRBV7-9, with D unclear. This specimen consisted of CD8+ T cells from peripheral blood mononuclear cells, obtained before pregnancy. The CDR3 reads CASSLDIYEQYF. The CDR3 bases are TGTGCCAGCAGCCTTGACATCTACGAGCAGTACTTC.